These 25 T cell receptor beta chains were all obtained from the same sample, sequenced in a study of cytomegalovirus exposure and HLA in healthy donors. The PCR used 60 Vbeta and 13 Jbeta primers. TCRdb keeps only in-frame clones here, not all; method: immunoSEQ multiplex PCR. This table holds 140,000 to 150,000 clones, 75% to 80% found once. The source material was PBMCs. These TCRs come from a male donor in good health and CMV-seronegative.

This clone was recorded a few times. The V gene is TRBV11-2, the J gene TRBJ1-2, with a weak D call TRBD1 (5 bases). The CDR3 length is 15 residues. In germline, CDR1 is SGHAT, CDR2 FQNNGV. V was shortened by 3 bases and J by 4 bases, with 15 bases between the two germline ends. The CDR3, as DNA: TGTGCCAGCAGCTTCAGGCAGGGACTTGGCTATGGCTACACCTTC. It codes for CASSFRQGLGYGYTF.

The gene calls are TRBV6-5 and TRBJ1-5; D is unresolved. Per the germline V gene, CDR1 is MNHEY and CDR2 is SVGAGI. V lost 5 bases and J 3 bases, leaving 11 bases between the germline ends. The CDR3 loop spans 14 amino acids. CDR3: CASSLRANNQPQHF. The DNA for the CDR3 is TGTGCCAGCAGTCTCAGAGCGAACAATCAGCCCCAGCATTTT.

This sequence joins TRBV2 and TRBJ1-1; D perhaps matches TRBD1 (5 bases). V shed 6 bases and J shed 5 bases, with 22 bases lying between them. The CDR3 totals 16 residues. CDR1 and CDR2 (germline): SNHLY, FYNNEI. The CDR3 nucleotides read TGTGCCAGCAGCTCTCAAGGGGCGGGACGGGAAACTGAAGCTTTCTTT. Encoded protein: CASSSQGAGRETEAFF.

The rearrangement uses TRBV7-9 and TRBJ2-2; perhaps TRBD1 as D (5 bases). This CDR3 spans 15 amino acids. V lost 7 bases, J lost 0 bases, and 12 bases lay in between. The germline CDR1 and CDR2 sequences are SEHNR and FQNEAQ (reference sequence). Here the CDR3 reads CASTQGYPNTGELFF. The DNA for the CDR3 is TGTGCCAGCACCCAGGGATATCCGAACACCGGGGAGCTGTTTTTT.

J is TRBJ2-7 and V is TRBV28; perhaps TRBD2 as D (6 bases). The CDR3 spans 14 residues. Germline CDR1 is MDHEN and CDR2 is SYDVKM. Trimming removed 3 bases from V and 4 bases from J, with 13 bases in between. The CDR3 protein is CASSFLAGRYEQYF. The CDR3 DNA sequence: TGTGCCAGCAGTTTCCTTGCGGGGAGATACGAGCAGTACTTC.

This rearrangement joins TRBV4-2 to TRBJ2-7; 12 nucleotides line up with TRBD1. Unmatched junction bases numbered 6, after V lost 1 base and J lost 5 bases. The germline V gene encodes CDR1 LGHNA and CDR2 YNFKEQ. CDR3 size: 16 residues. CDR3 in amino acids: CASSQAGGQGADEQYF. Here the CDR3 DNA reads TGTGCCAGCAGCCAAGCAGGGGGACAGGGGGCTGACGAGCAGTACTTC.

The J gene is TRBJ1-3, the V gene TRBV4-1; D is unresolved. V was trimmed by 1 base and J by 0 bases, leaving 16 bases between them. This CDR3 region has 18 residues. Germline V gene sequence: CDR1 MGHRA, CDR2 YSYEKL. The CDR3 region is CASSQGAPAAFSGNTIYF. In DNA, the CDR3 is TGCGCCAGCAGCCAAGGGGCCCCGGCAGCCTTCTCTGGAAACACCATATATTTT.

The chain combines TRBV27 with TRBJ2-5, with 7 bases that match TRBD2. The CDR3 is 17 amino acids. With 4 bases clipped from V and 4 bases from J, the junction kept 15 bases outside the gene matches. Germline CDR1 is MNHEY and CDR2 is SMNVEV (reference sequence). The CDR3 protein is CASSSFGGSVPSETQYF. CDR3 in DNA: TGTGCCAGCAGTTCGTTCGGGGGGTCCGTTCCCTCAGAGACCCAGTACTTC.

V usage is TRBV7-6 and J usage is TRBJ1-5, with 8 bases lining up with TRBD1. From germline, CDR1 is SGHVS and CDR2 FNYEAQ. This CDR3 spans 15 amino acids. The V segment lost 1 base and the J segment 6 bases; nucleotides outside the gene matches: 5. The CDR3 here is CASSLGTGKSQPQHF. As DNA, the CDR3 is TGTGCCAGCAGCTTAGGGACAGGGAAAAGTCAGCCCCAGCATTTT.

In DNA form, the CDR3 reads TGTGCCAGCAGTGTTCGCTACGAGCAGTACTTC. This sequence encodes CASSVRYEQYF. The chain carries TRBV5-8 and TRBJ2-7; the D is unclear. Deletions cut 5 bases from V and 3 bases from J, with 6 bases between. The CDR3 consists of 11 residues. CDR1 and CDR2 from the germline V gene are SGHTS and YDEGEE.

V is TRBV7-9 and J is TRBJ1-3, with unresolved D. The V and J ends lost 5 bases and 8 bases respectively, with 10 bases between them. The CDR3 spans 12 residues. CDR1 and CDR2 (germline): SEHNR, FQNEAQ (reference sequence). CDR3 bases: TGTGCCAGCAGCGATCAGGCGCACACCATATATTTT. Its protein product is CASSDQAHTIYF.

This clone has a handful of counts. This chain links TRBV7-8 with TRBJ1-3, with 9 bases aligning to TRBD1. Trimming cost V 5 bases and J 5 bases; bases outside gene matches: 7. CDR1 is SGHVS, CDR2 FQNEAQ, per germline. The CDR3 runs to 15 residues. The CDR3 protein is CASSPIQGARNTIYF. CDR3 DNA sequence: TGTGCCAGCAGCCCCATACAGGGGGCGAGAAACACCATATATTTT.

The chain joins TRBV7-2 to TRBJ1-5; a possible D gene is TRBD1 (6 bases). The germline gives CDR1 SGHTA, CDR2 FQGNSA. Trimming pared 0 bases from V and 2 bases from J, leaving 17 bases between. This CDR3 is built from 18 residues. CDR3 sequence: CASSLAGAGVGGNQPQHF. The CDR3 bases are TGTGCCAGCAGCTTAGCGGGGGCAGGGGTAGGTGGCAATCAGCCCCAGCATTTT.

The chain carries TRBV7-3 and TRBJ2-7; tentatively, D is TRBD2 (6 bases). The CDR3 totals 14 residues. V dropped 5 bases and J dropped 7 bases, with 18 bases sitting between them. Germline V CDR1 and CDR2: SGHTA, FQGTGA. The CDR3 DNA is TGTGCCAGCAGCCGGACTAACTCCGAGGGAGAGCAGTACTTC. As protein: CASSRTNSEGEQYF.

The chain has TRBV18 and TRBJ1-1; D is ambiguous. CDR1 and CDR2 from the germline V gene are KGHSH and LQKENI. The CDR3 loop spans 13 amino acids. Trimming took off 3 bases at V and 8 bases at J, with 13 bases between the two ends. This chain's CDR3 is CASSPISPYEAFF. The CDR3 DNA is TGTGCCAGCTCACCGATTTCCCCCTACGAAGCTTTCTTT.

This clone was seen only a few times. V usage is TRBV28 and J usage is TRBJ1-2, with a weak D call TRBD1 (5 bases). Between the trimmed V and J ends, which lost 2 bases and 0 bases, there was a span of 10 bases. There are 15 residues in the CDR3. Germline-derived CDR1 and CDR2 are MDHEN and SYDVKM. The CDR3 sequence is CASSLAGRSNYGYTF. Here the CDR3 DNA reads TGTGCCAGCAGTTTAGCAGGGAGGTCTAACTATGGCTACACCTTC.

This chain joins TRBV9 and TRBJ2-3; TRBD2 aligns across 11 bases. The germline V gene encodes CDR1 SGDLS and CDR2 YYNGEE. CDR3 length: 16 residues. J gave up 3 bases and V 2 bases, and 5 bases lay outside the gene matches. The CDR3 reads CASSVSGGAWTDTQYF. CDR3 nucleotides: TGTGCCAGCAGCGTTAGCGGGGGGGCCTGGACAGATACGCAGTATTTT. The full variable domain, completed using reference TRBV9 and TRBJ2-3, is DSGVTQTPKHLITATGQRVTLRCSPRSGDLSVYWYQQSLDQGLQFLIQYYNGEERAKGNILERFSAQQFPDLHSELNLSSLELGDSALYFCASSVSGGAWTDTQYFGPGTRLTVL.

The rearrangement uses TRBV7-9 and TRBJ2-1, with TRBD2 matching 9 bases. CDR1 and CDR2 (germline): SEHNR, FQNEAQ (reference sequence). V dropped 2 bases and J dropped 4; count of bases not matched to a gene: 6. The CDR3 sequence is 16 residues long. Here the CDR3 reads CASSLILLAGYNEQFF. In nucleotides, the CDR3 is TGTGCCAGCAGCTTAATTTTGCTAGCGGGATACAATGAGCAGTTCTTC.

This clone was found a few times. V gene TRBV29-1 combines with J gene TRBJ1-3; 8 nucleotides match TRBD1. V lost 4 bases and J lost 0; bases outside the gene matches: 2. The germline CDR1 and CDR2 sequences are SQVTM and ANQGSEA. The CDR3 contains 14 residues. CDR3 region: CSVVDRGSGNTIYF. CDR3 sequence (DNA): TGCAGCGTTGTTGACAGGGGCTCTGGAAACACCATATATTTT.

This sequence joins TRBV11-2 and TRBJ2-2; D is possibly TRBD2 (7 bases). The CDR3 covers 16 residues. The germline V gene encodes CDR1 SGHAT and CDR2 FQNNGV. The ends were cut back, 5 bases at V and 4 bases at J, with 17 bases in the middle. CDR3 coding DNA: TGTGCCAGCAGCGAGCGGGACAAGGTATTCACCGGGGAGCTGTTTTTT. Protein product: CASSERDKVFTGELFF.

The chain combines TRBV7-2 with TRBJ2-7, with 7 bases fitting TRBD2. Per germline, CDR1 SGHTA and CDR2 FQGNSA. The V segment lost 1 base and the J segment 0 bases; nucleotides outside the gene matches: 12. CDR3 length: 18 residues. The CDR3 DNA reads TGTGCCAGCAGCTTAGACCCCCCACTAGCGTCAAGCTCCTACGAGCAGTACTTC. Translated: CASSLDPPLASSSYEQYF.

V and J are TRBV11-2 and TRBJ1-1; TRBD1 might be the D (6 bases). CDR1 SGHAT and CDR2 FQNNGV come from the germline V gene. Deletions cut 2 bases from V and 3 bases from J, with 7 bases between. CDR3 size: 13 residues. As DNA, the CDR3 is TGTGCCAGCAGCTTAAGACAGGACACTGAAGCTTTCTTT. Residues: CASSLRQDTEAFF.

The chain joins TRBV18 to TRBJ2-7; weak D call: TRBD2 (6 bases). The CDR3 is 14 residues long. The ends were cut back, 2 bases at V and 4 bases at J, with 12 bases in the middle. The V gene's germline CDR1 is KGHSH and CDR2 LQKENI. The CDR3 region is CASSPSLADYEQYF. The CDR3 DNA follows: TGTGCCAGCTCACCATCACTAGCAGATTACGAGCAGTACTTC.

The chain couples TRBV6-5 to TRBJ2-7, with 12 bases lining up with TRBD1. The CDR3 extends over 16 amino acids. V shed 0 bases, J shed 5 bases, and the junction held 5 bases outside the gene matches. Germline values: CDR1 MNHEY, CDR2 SVGAGI. The CDR3 nucleotides read TGTGCCAGCAGTTACTCGGGACAGGGGGCTAAAAACGAGCAGTACTTC. Translating gives CASSYSGQGAKNEQYF.

V usage is TRBV15 and J usage is TRBJ1-5; TRBD1 matches at 9 bases. Germline V gene sequence: CDR1 LNHNV, CDR2 YYDKDF (reference sequence). V was pared by 0 bases and J by 7 bases, with 7 bases of the junction left unmatched. This CDR3 spans 16 amino acids. The DNA for the CDR3 is TGTGCCACCAGCAGAGATCTACAGGGGGCAAGACAGCCCCAGCATTTT. Translating gives CATSRDLQGARQPQHF.